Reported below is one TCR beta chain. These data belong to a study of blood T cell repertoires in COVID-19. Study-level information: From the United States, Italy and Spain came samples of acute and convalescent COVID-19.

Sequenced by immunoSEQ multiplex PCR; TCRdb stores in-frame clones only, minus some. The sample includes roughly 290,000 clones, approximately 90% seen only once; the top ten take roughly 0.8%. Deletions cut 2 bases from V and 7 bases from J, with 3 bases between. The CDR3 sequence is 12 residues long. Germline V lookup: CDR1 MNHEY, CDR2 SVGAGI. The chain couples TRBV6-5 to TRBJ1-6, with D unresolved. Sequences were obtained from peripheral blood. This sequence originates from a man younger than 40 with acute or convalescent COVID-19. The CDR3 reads CASSYPNSPLHF. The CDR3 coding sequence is TGTGCCAGCAGTTACCCAAATTCACCCCTCCACTTT.